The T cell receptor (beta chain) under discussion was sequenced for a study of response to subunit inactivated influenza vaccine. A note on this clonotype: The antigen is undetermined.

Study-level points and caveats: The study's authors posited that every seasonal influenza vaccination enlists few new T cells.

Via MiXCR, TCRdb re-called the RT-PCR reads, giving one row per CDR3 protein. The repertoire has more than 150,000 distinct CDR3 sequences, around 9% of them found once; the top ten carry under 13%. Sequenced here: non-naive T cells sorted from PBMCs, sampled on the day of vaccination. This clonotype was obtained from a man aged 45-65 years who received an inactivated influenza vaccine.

The CDR3 nucleotides read TGCGCCAGCAGCCCCTTTGACAAGAACACTGAAGCTTTCTTT. It translates to CASSPFDKNTEAFF. The genes are TRBV5-1 and TRBJ1-1; D is undetermined. The CDR3 totals 14 residues. V gave up 4 bases and J gave up 1 base, with 11 bases separating them. Germline CDR1 reads SGHRS; CDR2 reads YFSETQ.